This passage covers 3 T cell receptor beta chains from one sample sequenced in a study of shared clonotypes between healthy human individuals. TCRdb's table, derived via immunoSEQ multiplex PCR, lists solely in-frame clones and lacks some. This sample has fewer than 3 million clones, with 85% to 95% found just once. The sequencing input was naive CD4+ T cells from PBMCs. Documented subset: CD45RA+ positively selected. The receptors were gathered from a man younger than 35 in good health. Some clones in this sample may be carry-over from other donors' samples.

This clone was seen a single time. V gene TRBV28 combines with J gene TRBJ1-4, with unresolved D. CDR1 and CDR2 (germline): MDHEN, SYDVKM. The V gene lost 3 bases and the J gene lost 0 bases, with 14 bases spanning the gap. The CDR3 consists of 17 residues. The CDR3 DNA is TGTGCCAGCAGTTTGGCTTGGGCGGGATCAACTAATGAAAAACTGTTTTTT. This sequence encodes CASSLAWAGSTNEKLFF.

V and J are TRBV6-1 and TRBJ1-1; D possibly corresponds to TRBD1 (5 bases). Trimming took 2 bases from V and 5 from J, leaving 15 bases between them. CDR1 MNHNS and CDR2 SASEGT come from the germline V gene. The CDR3 consists of 15 residues. Here the CDR3 reads CASSEPRRGNTEAFF. CDR3 in DNA: TGTGCCAGCAGTGAACCAAGGAGGGGAAATACTGAAGCTTTCTTT.

This clone came up a few times. The rearrangement uses TRBV9 and TRBJ2-7; 10 positions match TRBD1. CDR1 SGDLS and CDR2 YYNGEE come from the germline V gene. The V and J ends lost 4 bases and 1 base, in that order; junction bases with no gene match: 8. The CDR3 is 16 amino acids. The CDR3 DNA sequence: TGTGCCAGCAGCCCCCCAAGGACAGGGGGGTCCTACGAGCAGTACTTC. Amino acid sequence: CASSPPRTGGSYEQYF.